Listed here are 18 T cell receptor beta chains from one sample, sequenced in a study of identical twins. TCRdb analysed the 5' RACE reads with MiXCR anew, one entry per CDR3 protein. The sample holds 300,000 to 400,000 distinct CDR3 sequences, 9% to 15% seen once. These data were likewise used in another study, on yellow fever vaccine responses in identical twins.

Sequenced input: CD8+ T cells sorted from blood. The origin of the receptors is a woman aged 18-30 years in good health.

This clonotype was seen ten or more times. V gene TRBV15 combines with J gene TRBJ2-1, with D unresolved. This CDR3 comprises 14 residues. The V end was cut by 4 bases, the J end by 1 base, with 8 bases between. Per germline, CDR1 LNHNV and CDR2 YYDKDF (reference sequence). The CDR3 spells CATSKADSYNEQFF. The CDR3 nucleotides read TGTGCCACCAGCAAGGCCGATTCCTACAATGAGCAGTTCTTC.

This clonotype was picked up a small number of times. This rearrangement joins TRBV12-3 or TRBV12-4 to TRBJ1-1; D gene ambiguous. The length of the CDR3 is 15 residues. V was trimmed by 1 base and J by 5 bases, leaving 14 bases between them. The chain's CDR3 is CASSLVISGWTEAFF. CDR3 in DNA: TGTGCCAGCAGTTTAGTAATTAGTGGTTGGACTGAAGCTTTCTTT.

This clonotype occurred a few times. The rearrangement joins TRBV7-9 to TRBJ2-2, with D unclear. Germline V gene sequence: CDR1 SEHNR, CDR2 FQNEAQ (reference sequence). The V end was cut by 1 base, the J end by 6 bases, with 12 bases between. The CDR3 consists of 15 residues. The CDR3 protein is CASSLEFSVAGELFF. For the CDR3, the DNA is TGTGCCAGCAGCTTAGAGTTTTCCGTGGCCGGGGAGCTGTTTTTT.

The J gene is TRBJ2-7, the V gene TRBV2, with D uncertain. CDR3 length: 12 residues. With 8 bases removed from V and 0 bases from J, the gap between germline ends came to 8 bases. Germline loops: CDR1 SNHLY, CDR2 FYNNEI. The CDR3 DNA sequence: TGTGCCAGCGGGTGGGGCTCCTACGAGCAGTACTTC. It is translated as CASGWGSYEQYF. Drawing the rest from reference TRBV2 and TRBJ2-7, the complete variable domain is EPEVTQTPSHQVTQMGQEVILRCVPISNHLYFYWYRQILGQKVEFLVSFYNNEISEKSEIFDDQFSVERPDGSNFTLKIRSTKLEDSAMYFCASGWGSYEQYFGPGTRLTVT.

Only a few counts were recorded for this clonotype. This chain's CDR3 is CASSLDGTGPEQYV. DNA of the CDR3: TGTGCCAGCAGCTTAGATGGGACGGGACCCGAGCAGTACGTC. The genes are TRBV7-9 and TRBJ2-7; D may match TRBD1 or TRBD2 (5 bases each). Germline V gives CDR1 SEHNR, CDR2 FQNEAQ (reference sequence). V was pared by 1 base and J by 6 bases, with 13 bases between. CDR3 length: 14 residues.

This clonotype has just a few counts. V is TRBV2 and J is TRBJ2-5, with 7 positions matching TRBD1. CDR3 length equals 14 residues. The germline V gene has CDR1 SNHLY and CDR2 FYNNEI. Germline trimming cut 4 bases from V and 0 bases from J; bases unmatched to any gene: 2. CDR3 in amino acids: CASSGTGDQETQYF. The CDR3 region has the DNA TGTGCCAGCAGTGGTACAGGGGACCAAGAGACCCAGTACTTC.

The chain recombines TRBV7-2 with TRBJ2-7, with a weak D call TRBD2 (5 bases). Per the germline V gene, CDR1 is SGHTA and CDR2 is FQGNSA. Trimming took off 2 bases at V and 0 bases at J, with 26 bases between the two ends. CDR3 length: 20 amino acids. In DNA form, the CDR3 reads TGTGCCAGCAGCTTACCGGTCGGGCCCCGGGAACCCAGGAGCTCCTACGAGCAGTACGTC. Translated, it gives CASSLPVGPREPRSSYEQYV.

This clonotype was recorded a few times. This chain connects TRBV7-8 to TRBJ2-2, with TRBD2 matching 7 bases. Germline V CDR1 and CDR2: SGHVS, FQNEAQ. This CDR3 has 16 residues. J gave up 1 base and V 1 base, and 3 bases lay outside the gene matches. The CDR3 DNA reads TGTGCCAGCAGCTTAGTTGGCGGGAGGAACACCGGGGAGCTGTTTTTT. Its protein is CASSLVGGRNTGELFF.

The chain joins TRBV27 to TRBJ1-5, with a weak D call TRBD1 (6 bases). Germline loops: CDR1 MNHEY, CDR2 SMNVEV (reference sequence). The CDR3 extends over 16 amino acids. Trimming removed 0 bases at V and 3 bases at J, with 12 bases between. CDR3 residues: CASSLSAGVVNQPQHF. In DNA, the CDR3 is TGTGCCAGCAGTTTATCGGCAGGGGTGGTCAATCAGCCCCAGCATTTT.

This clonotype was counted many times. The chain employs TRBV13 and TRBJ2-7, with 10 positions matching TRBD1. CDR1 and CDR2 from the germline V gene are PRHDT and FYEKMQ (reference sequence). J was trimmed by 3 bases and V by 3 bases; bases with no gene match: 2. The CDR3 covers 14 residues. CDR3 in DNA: TGTGCCAGCAGCTTGGGACAGGGGATCTACGAGCAGTACTTC. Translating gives CASSLGQGIYEQYF.

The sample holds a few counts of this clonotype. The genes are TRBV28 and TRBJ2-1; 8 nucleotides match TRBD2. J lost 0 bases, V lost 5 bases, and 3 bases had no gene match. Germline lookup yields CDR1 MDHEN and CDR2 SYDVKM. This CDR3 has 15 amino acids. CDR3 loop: CASSERESSYNEQFF. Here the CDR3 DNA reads TGTGCCAGCAGTGAGCGGGAGAGCTCCTACAATGAGCAGTTCTTC.

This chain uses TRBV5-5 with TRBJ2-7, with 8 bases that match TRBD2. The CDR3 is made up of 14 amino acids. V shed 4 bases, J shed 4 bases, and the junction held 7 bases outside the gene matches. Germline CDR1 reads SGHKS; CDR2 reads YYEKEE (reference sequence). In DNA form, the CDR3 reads TGTGCCAGCAGCCCACAGCGGGAGTGGTACGAGCAGTACTTC. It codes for CASSPQREWYEQYF.

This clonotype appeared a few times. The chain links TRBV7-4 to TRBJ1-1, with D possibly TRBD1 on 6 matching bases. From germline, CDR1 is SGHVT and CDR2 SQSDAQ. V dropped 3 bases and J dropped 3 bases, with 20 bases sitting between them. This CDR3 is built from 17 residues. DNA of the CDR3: TGTGCCAGCAGCTTCCACCTACCCAGGGGTGGACACACTGAAGCTTTCTTT. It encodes CASSFHLPRGGHTEAFF.

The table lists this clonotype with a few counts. CDR3 sequence reads: CASSSGSHTGELFF. In nucleotides, the CDR3 is TGTGCCAGCAGTTCCGGGAGCCACACCGGGGAGCTGTTTTTT. This chain connects TRBV6-2 or TRBV6-3 to TRBJ2-2; possibly TRBD2 for D (6 bases). Germline V CDR1 and CDR2: MNHEY, SVGEGT. The CDR3 runs to 14 residues. Deletions cut 4 bases from V and 3 bases from J, with 9 bases between.

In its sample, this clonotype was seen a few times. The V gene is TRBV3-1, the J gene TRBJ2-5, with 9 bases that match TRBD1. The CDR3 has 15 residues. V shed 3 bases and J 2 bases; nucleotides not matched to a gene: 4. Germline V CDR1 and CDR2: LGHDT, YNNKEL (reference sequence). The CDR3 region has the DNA TGTGCCAGCAGCCACTCGGACAGGGGACAAGAGACCCAGTACTTC. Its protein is CASSHSDRGQETQYF.

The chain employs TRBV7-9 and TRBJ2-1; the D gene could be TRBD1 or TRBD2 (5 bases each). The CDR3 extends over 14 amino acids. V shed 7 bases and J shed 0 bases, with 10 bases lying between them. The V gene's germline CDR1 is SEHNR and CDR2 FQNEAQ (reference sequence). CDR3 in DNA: TGTGCCAGCAACGGGGCCCTCTCCTACAATGAGCAGTTCTTC. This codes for CASNGALSYNEQFF.

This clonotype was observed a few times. The DNA for the CDR3 is TGTGCCAGCAGCTCAACTAACATAGCGGGACGGACCTACAATGAGCAGTTCTTC. The encoded protein is CASSSTNIAGRTYNEQFF. V is TRBV11-1 and J is TRBJ2-1, with 8 nucleotides matching TRBD2. V gave up 4 bases and J gave up 2 bases; unmatched junction bases: 13. Germline CDR1 reads SGHAT; CDR2 reads FQDESV (reference sequence). This CDR3 contains 18 residues.

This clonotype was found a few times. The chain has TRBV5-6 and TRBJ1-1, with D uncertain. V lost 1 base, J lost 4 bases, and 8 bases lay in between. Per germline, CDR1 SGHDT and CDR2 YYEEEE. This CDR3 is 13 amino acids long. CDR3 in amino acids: CASSLYSGTEAFF. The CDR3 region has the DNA TGTGCCAGCAGCTTGTACTCGGGCACTGAAGCTTTCTTT.